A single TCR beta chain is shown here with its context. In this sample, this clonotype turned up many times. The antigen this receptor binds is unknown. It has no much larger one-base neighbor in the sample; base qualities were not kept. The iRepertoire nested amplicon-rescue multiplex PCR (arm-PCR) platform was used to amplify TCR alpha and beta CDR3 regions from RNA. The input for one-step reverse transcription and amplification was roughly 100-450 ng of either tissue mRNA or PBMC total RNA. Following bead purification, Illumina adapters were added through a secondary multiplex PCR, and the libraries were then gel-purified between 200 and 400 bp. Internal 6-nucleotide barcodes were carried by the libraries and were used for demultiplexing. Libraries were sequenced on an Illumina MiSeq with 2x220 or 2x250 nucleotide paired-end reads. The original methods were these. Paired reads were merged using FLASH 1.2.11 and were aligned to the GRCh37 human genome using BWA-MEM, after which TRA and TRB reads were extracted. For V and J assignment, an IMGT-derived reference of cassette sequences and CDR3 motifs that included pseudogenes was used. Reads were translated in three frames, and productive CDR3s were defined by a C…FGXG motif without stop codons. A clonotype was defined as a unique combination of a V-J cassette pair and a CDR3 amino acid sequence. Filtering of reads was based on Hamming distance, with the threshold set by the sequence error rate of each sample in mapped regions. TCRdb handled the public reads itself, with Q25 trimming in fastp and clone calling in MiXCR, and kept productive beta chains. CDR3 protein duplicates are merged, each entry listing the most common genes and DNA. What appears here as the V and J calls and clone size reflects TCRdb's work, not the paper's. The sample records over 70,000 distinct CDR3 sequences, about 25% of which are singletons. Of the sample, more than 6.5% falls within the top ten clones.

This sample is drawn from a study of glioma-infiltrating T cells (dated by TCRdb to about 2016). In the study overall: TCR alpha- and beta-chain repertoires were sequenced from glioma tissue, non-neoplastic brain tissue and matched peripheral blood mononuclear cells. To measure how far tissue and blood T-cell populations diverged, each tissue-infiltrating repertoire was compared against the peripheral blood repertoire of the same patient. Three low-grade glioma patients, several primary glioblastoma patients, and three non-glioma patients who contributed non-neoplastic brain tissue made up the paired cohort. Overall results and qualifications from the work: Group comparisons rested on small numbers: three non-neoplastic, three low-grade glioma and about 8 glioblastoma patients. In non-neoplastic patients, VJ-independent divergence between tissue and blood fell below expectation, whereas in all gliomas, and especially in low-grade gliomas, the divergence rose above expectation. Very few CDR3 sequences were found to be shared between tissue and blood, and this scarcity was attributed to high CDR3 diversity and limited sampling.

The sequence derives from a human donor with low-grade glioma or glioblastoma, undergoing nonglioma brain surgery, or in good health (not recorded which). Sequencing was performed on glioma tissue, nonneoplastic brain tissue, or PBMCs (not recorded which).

The CDR3 is CASSAKGSRTEAFF. The sequenced DNA is TGTGCCAGCAGTGCGAAGGGGAGTAGGACTGAAGCTTTCTTT. The chain links TRBV27 with TRBJ1-1; TRBD1 might be the D gene, on 5 matching bases. Between the V and J ends, shortened by 5 bases and 5 bases respectively, the junction contains 15 bases. As encoded in the germline V gene (reference sequence), CDR1 is MNHEY while CDR2 is SMNVEV. Reading from cysteine to phenylalanine, the CDR3 counts 14 amino acids. This entry keeps only the CDR3 DNA: 42 bases, framed from base 1.